This T cell receptor beta chain was obtained from a study of blood T cell repertoires in COVID-19. Study at large: There were acute and convalescent COVID-19 samples, and they came from the United States, Italy and Spain. The cDNA or gDNA used as material had been derived from T cells, B-cell-depleted T cells, or PBMCs.

Sequenced by immunoSEQ multiplex PCR; TCRdb stores in-frame clones only, minus some. Here the sample spans 250,000 to 300,000 clones, 80% to 85% being singletons. Between the trimmed V and J ends, which lost 3 bases and 3 bases, there was a span of 3 bases. This CDR3 is built from 11 residues. This receptor was taken from a woman aged 55-69 years with active or convalescent COVID-19. The sequenced material came from peripheral blood. The V call is TRBV12-3 or TRBV12-4, the J call TRBJ2-7; D gene uncertain. CDR3 protein: CASSFGYEQYF. The CDR3 DNA reads as TGTGCCAGCAGTTTCGGCTACGAGCAGTACTTC.